This TCR beta chain was recovered during a study of breast tumors, draining lymph nodes, adjacent tissues. Samples came from axillary lymph nodes draining the breast cancer. TCRdb called the multiplex PCR reads again in MiXCR, with one record for every CDR3 protein. The repertoire consists of about 89,000 distinct CDR3 sequences, with approximately 30% occurring once and the leading ten covering more than 7%. Notes on the study in general: That most tumor T cells come from lymph nodes remained unproven. Tumor TCR diversity was below lymph nodes but above nontumor tissue. Tumor and nontumor repertoires were significantly more similar in luminal-like than in basal-like breast cancer.

To note about this clonotype: Its antigen is currently unknown.

Germline CDR1 SGHTA, CDR2 FQGTGA. Trimming removed 1 base at V and 0 bases at J, with 8 bases between. CDR3 length: 15 residues. Sequencing was performed on axillary lymph node tissue. The sequence was obtained from a female donor with breast cancer. Some clones in this sample may be carry-over from other donors' samples. The chain is built from TRBV7-3 and TRBJ2-3; unclear D gene. The CDR3: CASSLMAVSTDTQYF. The CDR3 DNA reads TGTGCCAGCAGCTTAATGGCAGTTAGCACAGATACGCAGTATTTT.